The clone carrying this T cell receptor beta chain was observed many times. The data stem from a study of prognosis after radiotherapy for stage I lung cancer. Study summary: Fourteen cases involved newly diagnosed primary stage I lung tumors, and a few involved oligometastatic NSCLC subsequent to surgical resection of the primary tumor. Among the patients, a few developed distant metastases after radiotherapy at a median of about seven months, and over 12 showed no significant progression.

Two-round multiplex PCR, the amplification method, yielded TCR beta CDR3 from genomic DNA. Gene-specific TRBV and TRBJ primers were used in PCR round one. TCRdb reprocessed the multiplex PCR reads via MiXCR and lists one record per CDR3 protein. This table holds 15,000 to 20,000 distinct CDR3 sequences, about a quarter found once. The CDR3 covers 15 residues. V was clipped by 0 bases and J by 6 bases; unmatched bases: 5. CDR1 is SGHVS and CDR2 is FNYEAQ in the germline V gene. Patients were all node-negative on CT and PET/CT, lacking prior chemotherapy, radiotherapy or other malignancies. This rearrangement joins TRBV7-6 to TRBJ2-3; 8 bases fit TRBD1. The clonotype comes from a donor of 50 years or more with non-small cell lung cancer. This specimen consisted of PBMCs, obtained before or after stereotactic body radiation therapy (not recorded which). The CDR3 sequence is CASSLAGTGADTQYF. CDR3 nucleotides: TGTGCCAGCAGCTTAGCCGGGACAGGTGCGGATACGCAGTATTTT.